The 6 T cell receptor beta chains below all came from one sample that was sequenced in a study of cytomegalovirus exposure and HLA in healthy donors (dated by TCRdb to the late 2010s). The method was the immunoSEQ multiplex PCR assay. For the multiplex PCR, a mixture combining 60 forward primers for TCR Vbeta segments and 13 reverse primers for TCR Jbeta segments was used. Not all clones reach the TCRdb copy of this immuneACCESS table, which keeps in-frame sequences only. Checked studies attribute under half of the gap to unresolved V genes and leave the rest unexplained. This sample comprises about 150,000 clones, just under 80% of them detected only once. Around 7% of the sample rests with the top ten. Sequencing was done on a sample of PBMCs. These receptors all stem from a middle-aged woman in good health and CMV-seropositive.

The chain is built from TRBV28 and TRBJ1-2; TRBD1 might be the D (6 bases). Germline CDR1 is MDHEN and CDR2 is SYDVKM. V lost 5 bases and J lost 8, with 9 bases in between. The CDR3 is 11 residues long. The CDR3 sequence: CASSTGLGYTF. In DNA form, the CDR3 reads TGTGCCAGCAGTACAGGGTTGGGCTACACCTTC.

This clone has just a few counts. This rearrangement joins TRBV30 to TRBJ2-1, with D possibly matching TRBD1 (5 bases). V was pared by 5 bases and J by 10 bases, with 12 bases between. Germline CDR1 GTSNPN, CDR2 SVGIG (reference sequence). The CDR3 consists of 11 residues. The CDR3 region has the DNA TGTGCCTGGGATGGGGCAGGGGAGCAGTTCTTC. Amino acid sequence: CAWDGAGEQFF.

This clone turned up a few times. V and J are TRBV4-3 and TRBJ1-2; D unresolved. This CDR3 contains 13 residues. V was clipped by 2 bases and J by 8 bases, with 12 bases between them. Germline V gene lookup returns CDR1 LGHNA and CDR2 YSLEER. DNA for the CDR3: TGCGCCAGCAGCCAAAGACCCCAGACAGGCTACACCTTC. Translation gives CASSQRPQTGYTF.

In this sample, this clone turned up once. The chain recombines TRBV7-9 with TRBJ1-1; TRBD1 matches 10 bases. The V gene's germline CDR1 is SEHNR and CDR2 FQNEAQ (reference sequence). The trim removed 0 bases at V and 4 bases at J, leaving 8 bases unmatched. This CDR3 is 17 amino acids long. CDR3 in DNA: TGTGCCAGCAGCTTAGCCAGGACAGGGGGACGGGCCACTGAAGCTTTCTTT. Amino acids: CASSLARTGGRATEAFF.

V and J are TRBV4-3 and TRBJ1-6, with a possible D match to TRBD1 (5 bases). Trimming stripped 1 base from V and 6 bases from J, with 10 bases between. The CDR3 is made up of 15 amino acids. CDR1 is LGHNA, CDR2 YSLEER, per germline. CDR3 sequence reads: CASSQGEGANSPLHF. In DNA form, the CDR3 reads TGCGCCAGCAGCCAAGGGGAAGGGGCTAATTCACCCCTCCACTTT.

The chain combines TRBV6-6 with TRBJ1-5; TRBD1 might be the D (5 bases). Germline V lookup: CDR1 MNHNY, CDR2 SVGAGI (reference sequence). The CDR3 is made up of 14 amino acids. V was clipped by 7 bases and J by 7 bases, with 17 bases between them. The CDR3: CASNYGGESQPQHF. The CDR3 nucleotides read TGTGCCAGCAATTATGGAGGGGAAAGCCAGCCCCAGCATTTT.